These 13 T cell receptor beta chains were all obtained from the same sample, sequenced in a study of blood T cell repertoires in COVID-19. Measured with immunoSEQ multiplex PCR; TCRdb has only the in-frame clones, and not every one. The sample gives roughly 280,000 clones, 80% to 90% of which show up once; around 10% is in the top ten. Source material: peripheral blood. These receptors were obtained from a woman in her 70s with acute or convalescent COVID-19.

The V gene is TRBV18, the J gene TRBJ1-3, with D perhaps TRBD1 (5 bases). The CDR3 is 19 amino acids. From germline, CDR1 is KGHSH and CDR2 LQKENI. V gave up 0 bases and J gave up 1 base, with 19 bases separating them. CDR3 DNA sequence: TGTGCCAGCTCACCACCGGGGCTAGGGATCCAAATTTCTGGAAACACCATATATTTT. This encodes CASSPPGLGIQISGNTIYF.

The chain employs TRBV5-1 and TRBJ2-7; 8 nucleotides agree with TRBD2. From germline, CDR1 is SGHRS and CDR2 YFSETQ. The CDR3 runs 15 residues. J was trimmed by 4 bases and V by 2 bases; bases with no gene match: 8. CDR3 coding DNA: TGCGCCAGCAGCTTTGGCGCGGGGGGCCCGTACGAGCAGTACTTC. Translated: CASSFGAGGPYEQYF.

The rearrangement joins TRBV4-2 to TRBJ2-1; a weak D match, TRBD2 (6 bases). This CDR3 is 15 amino acids long. The germline V and J ends were trimmed by 1 base and 2 bases, with 9 bases remaining between them. Germline CDR1 reads LGHNA; CDR2 reads YNFKEQ. The CDR3 here is CASSQGRGPYNEQFF. DNA of the CDR3: TGTGCCAGCAGCCAAGGGAGGGGCCCCTACAATGAGCAGTTCTTC.

This clone was counted only a few times. The rearrangement uses TRBV9 and TRBJ2-3; weak D call: TRBD2 (7 bases). This CDR3 comprises 19 residues. Germline V CDR1 and CDR2: SGDLS, YYNGEE. V lost 3 bases and J lost 1, with 24 bases in between. In DNA form, the CDR3 reads TGTGCCAGCAGCGGGCGACAGTCCTTGGGGGGGCGGCGCACAGATACGCAGTATTTT. It encodes CASSGRQSLGGRRTDTQYF.

The rearrangement joins TRBV9 to TRBJ2-3; TRBD1 agrees at 8 bases. Losses at the gene ends were 2 bases for V and 3 bases for J; bases not matched to a gene: 8. The CDR3 contains 16 residues. The germline CDR1 and CDR2 sequences are SGDLS and YYNGEE. CDR3 coding DNA: TGTGCCAGCAGCGTCAGACAGGGGAGCCCTACAGATACGCAGTATTTT. This translates into CASSVRQGSPTDTQYF.

This sequence joins TRBV29-1 and TRBJ1-2; tentative D call: TRBD1 (6 bases). Per germline, CDR1 SQVTM and CDR2 ANQGSEA. The length of the CDR3 is 13 residues. The V gene lost 3 bases and the J gene lost 5 bases, with 13 bases spanning the gap. The CDR3 coding sequence is TGCAGCGTTGAGGGCAGGGGAAGGTATGGCTACACCTTC. Its protein product is CSVEGRGRYGYTF.

The gene calls are TRBV6-1 and TRBJ2-1; maybe TRBD1 (6 bases). V shed 3 bases and J shed 0 bases, with 9 bases lying between them. The CDR3 extends over 15 amino acids. The germline CDR1 and CDR2 sequences are MNHNS and SASEGT. The DNA for the CDR3 is TGTGCCAGCAGTGAGGACAGACTCTCCTACAATGAGCAGTTCTTC. Translated, it gives CASSEDRLSYNEQFF.

This clone was found a few times. The rearrangement uses TRBV6-5 and TRBJ2-7; D not resolved. Germline CDR1 and CDR2: MNHEY and SVGAGI. The CDR3 length is 13 residues. Between the trimmed V and J ends, which lost 1 base and 1 base, there was a span of 5 bases. CDR3 loop: CASSYFGSYEQYF. In DNA, the CDR3 is TGTGCCAGCAGTTACTTCGGGTCCTACGAGCAGTACTTC.

J is TRBJ2-5 and V is TRBV18; D is perhaps TRBD1 (5 bases). The germline V and J ends were trimmed by 3 bases and 5 bases, with 10 bases remaining between them. Germline CDR1 and CDR2: KGHSH and LQKENI. The CDR3 consists of 13 residues. The CDR3, as DNA: TGTGCCAGCTCACCCCAGGGCCTCGAGACCCAGTACTTC. This translates into CASSPQGLETQYF.

This chain connects TRBV5-1 to TRBJ2-7; weak D call: TRBD1 (6 bases). The CDR3 is 16 residues long. Per germline, CDR1 SGHRS and CDR2 YFSETQ. V was cut by 2 bases and J by 0 bases, with 15 bases left in between. The CDR3 here is CASSFAPGHSSYEQYF. The CDR3 DNA reads as TGCGCCAGCAGCTTCGCCCCGGGACATAGCTCCTACGAGCAGTACTTC.

Comment on this clone: Other DNA sequences in this specimen translate into the identical CDR3. The chain uses TRBV18 and TRBJ2-2; D may be TRBD2 (5 bases). V lost 6 bases to trimming and J lost 4 bases, with 9 bases between them. This CDR3 spans 13 amino acids. Germline CDR1 reads KGHSH; CDR2 reads LQKENI. CDR3 region: CASSPGSTGELFF. CDR3 nucleotide sequence: TGTGCCAGCTCCCCGGGATCCACCGGGGAGCTGTTTTTT.

The rearrangement links TRBV2 to TRBJ2-7, with 7 nucleotides matching TRBD1. The length of the CDR3 is 14 residues. Germline CDR1 is SNHLY and CDR2 is FYNNEI. J was trimmed by 6 bases and V by 6 bases; bases with no gene match: 11. The CDR3: CASRTSTGRSEQYF. Here the CDR3 DNA reads TGTGCCAGCAGGACCTCGACAGGGCGCAGCGAGCAGTACTTC.

This chain connects TRBV19 to TRBJ2-1; 12 bases fit TRBD1. Germline assignment: CDR1 LNHDA and CDR2 SQIVND (reference sequence). Trimming cost V 7 bases and J 6 bases; bases outside gene matches: 7. The CDR3 sequence is 15 residues long. The CDR3 DNA reads TGTGCCAGTACCCAGGGGACAGGGGGCTTCAATGAGCAGTTCTTC. Translation gives CASTQGTGGFNEQFF.